A single sample gave rise to the 5 T cell receptor beta chains below, sequenced in a study of blood T cells in healthy people across ages. PCR was performed a second time for roughly 7 to 11 cycles using a sample-barcoded 5' primer and a J-beta primer mix. Via MiXCR, TCRdb re-called the 5' RACE reads, giving one row per CDR3 protein. The data contain around 1,000,000 distinct CDR3 sequences, 20% to 25% of them singletons. These same data were also listed under a study on T cells of mothers and their children.

The sequencing sample was made of blood. All receptors come from a girl aged 2-10 years in good health.

This clonotype was seen more than once but under ten times. The chain couples TRBV12-3 or TRBV12-4 to TRBJ2-7, with 7 bases identical to TRBD1. The ends lost 6 bases at V and 6 bases at J; junction bases unmatched: 8. The CDR3 is 13 amino acids. CDR3 in DNA: TGTGCCAGCAGCCCCGGACAGGTTGTCGAGCAGTACTTC. Translated: CASSPGQVVEQYF.

This clonotype was recorded at least ten times. This chain connects TRBV24-1 to TRBJ1-5, with unresolved D. CDR1 is KGHDR, CDR2 SFDVKD, per germline. The CDR3 is 14 amino acids. V was pared by 5 bases and J by 2 bases, with 9 bases between. In nucleotides, the CDR3 is TGTGCCACCAGTGGGGAAGTAGGCAATCAGCCCCAGCATTTT. Its translation: CATSGEVGNQPQHF.

V is TRBV7-9 and J is TRBJ2-7; possible D gene TRBD1, 5 bases. Trimming cost V 0 bases and J 4 bases, with 13 bases left between them. Germline CDR1 reads SEHNR; CDR2 reads FQNEAQ (reference sequence). CDR3 length: 15 amino acids. The CDR3 spells CASSLAGPRHYEQYF. The CDR3 DNA is TGTGCCAGCAGCTTAGCGGGGCCGCGTCATTACGAGCAGTACTTC.

This clonotype was seen a few times. The CDR3 DNA is TGCGCCAGCAGCCAAAACCCGGGGTATCTTGAAGCTTTCTTT. It specifies CASSQNPGYLEAFF. The V call is TRBV4-1, the J call TRBJ1-1; D gene uncertain. This CDR3 is built from 14 residues. Germline CDR1 reads MGHRA; CDR2 reads YSYEKL. The germline V and J ends were trimmed by 2 bases and 7 bases, with 14 bases remaining between them.

This clonotype has a handful of counts. The chain couples TRBV20-1 to TRBJ2-1; maybe TRBD2 (5 bases). V dropped 1 base and J dropped 5 bases, with 12 bases sitting between them. Germline CDR1 reads DFQATT; CDR2 reads SNEGSKA (reference sequence). The CDR3 runs 14 residues. The CDR3 DNA follows: TGCAGTGCTAGAGGAGGGAGCTGGAACAATGAGCAGTTCTTC. Its protein product is CSARGGSWNNEQFF.